A selection of T cell receptor beta chains follows, all from one sample in a study of cytomegalovirus exposure and HLA in healthy donors. Repertoires were generated with immunoSEQ multiplex PCR, while TCRdb's copy carries only in-frame clones and drops some. The sample records 150,000 or so clones, almost 80% being singletons. Sequences were obtained from PBMCs. Receptor source: a man between 50 and 59 years old in good health and CMV-seropositive. Both conserved end residues are part of each CDR3. D genes are given only for firm matches. Only part of the rows carry a size: once, few, many, or a class if the clone is expanded.

V	J	D	size	DNA	CDR3
TRBV19	TRBJ1-4	TRBD1	once	TGTGCCAGTAGTATGGGACAGTTTAATGAAAAACTGTTTTTT	CASSMGQFNEKLFF
TRBV28	TRBJ1-1	.	once	TGTGCCAGCAGTCCTCACGGGGTGGGTATAACTGAAGCTTTCTTT	CASSPHGVGITEAFF
TRBV7-9	TRBJ1-2	.	.	TGTGCCAGCAGCCACCGGCAGGGCTCCTATGGCTACACCTTC	CASSHRQGSYGYTF
TRBV5-4	TRBJ2-7	TRBD2	.	TGTGCCAGCAGCTTGACCAATCTAGCGGCCGACTACGAGCAGTACTTC	CASSLTNLAADYEQYF
TRBV19	TRBJ1-4	.	.	TGTGCCAGTAGTATCGGAGGGGAGCTGAATGAAAAACTGTTTTTT	CASSIGGELNEKLFF
TRBV27	TRBJ2-7	TRBD2	.	TGTGCCAGCAGTTTCGGGGGGGACTCCTACGAGCAGTACTTC	CASSFGGDSYEQYF
TRBV6-1	TRBJ2-1	.	.	TGTGCCAGCGCCGGGACTTCGTCGGGTGAGCAGTTCTTC	CASAGTSSGEQFF
TRBV25-1	TRBJ2-7	.	.	TGTGCCAGCAGCTACAGCTACGAGCAGTACTTC	CASSYSYEQYF
TRBV6-6	TRBJ1-1	TRBD1	.	TGTGCCAGCAGTCTACAGGGGGGGGCCACTGAAGCTTTCTTT	CASSLQGGATEAFF
TRBV11-2	TRBJ2-1	.	.	TGTGCCAGCAGCCTGACACCCCTCGAGCAGTTCTTC	CASSLTPLEQFF
TRBV5-1	TRBJ2-3	.	.	TGCGCCAGCAGACAGGATAGCACAGATACGCAGTATTTT	CASRQDSTDTQYF
TRBV6-6	TRBJ1-1	.	few	TGTGCCAGCATCCTCTCATATAGCACTGAAGCTTTCTTT	CASILSYSTEAFF
TRBV15	TRBJ2-5	TRBD2	.	TGTGCCACCAGCAGAGCTCCAGGACTAGCGGGGGGTGAAGAGACCCAGTACTTC	CATSRAPGLAGGEETQYF
TRBV15	TRBJ2-3	TRBD2	.	TGTGCCACCAGCAGAAGGCAGGGAGGGGCAGATACGCAGTATTTT	CATSRRQGGADTQYF
TRBV28	TRBJ1-6	TRBD1	.	TGTGCCACTGGAGGACAGGCGGATTCACCCCTCCACTTT	CATGGQADSPLHF
TRBV27	TRBJ1-3	.	.	TGTGCCAGCAGTTCCAAGGACAGCTCTGGAAACACCATATATTTT	CASSSKDSSGNTIYF
TRBV5-1	TRBJ1-5	.	.	TGCGCCAGCAGCTTGGAAGGGGGGGCTCAGCCCCAGCATTTT	CASSLEGGAQPQHF
TRBV7-2	TRBJ2-5	.	.	TGTGCCAGCAGTTCGATCGTAGCGCGGGGAGGAGAGACCCAGTACTTC	CASSSIVARGGETQYF
TRBV11-2	TRBJ1-1	.	.	TGTGCCAGCAGCTACGGGGGGATGAACACTGAAGCTTTCTTT	CASSYGGMNTEAFF
TRBV6-5	TRBJ2-2	TRBD2	.	TGTGCCAGCAGTTACGTCGGGGGGGACGCCGGGGAGCTGTTTTTT	CASSYVGGDAGELFF
TRBV25-1	TRBJ2-7	.	.	TGTGCCAGCAGTTGGCAGGGATACGAGCAGTACTTC	CASSWQGYEQYF
TRBV28	TRBJ2-3	.	.	TGTGCCAGCAGTTACGGACGGGGAGATACGCAGTATTTT	CASSYGRGDTQYF